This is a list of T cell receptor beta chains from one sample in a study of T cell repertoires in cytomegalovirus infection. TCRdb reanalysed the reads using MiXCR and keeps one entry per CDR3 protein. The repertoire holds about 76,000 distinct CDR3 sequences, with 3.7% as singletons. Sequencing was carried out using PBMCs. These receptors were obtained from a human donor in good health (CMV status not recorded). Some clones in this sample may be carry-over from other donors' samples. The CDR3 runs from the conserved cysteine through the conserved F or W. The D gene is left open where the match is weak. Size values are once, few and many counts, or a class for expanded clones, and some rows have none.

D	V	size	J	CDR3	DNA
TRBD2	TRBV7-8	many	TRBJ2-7	CASSLGSGVYEQYF	TGTGCCAGCAGCTTAGGTAGCGGGGTTTACGAGCAGTACTTC
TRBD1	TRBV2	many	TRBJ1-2	CASRTGPNYGYTF	TGTGCCAGCAGGACAGGGCCTAACTATGGCTACACCTTC
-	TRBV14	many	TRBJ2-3	CASSQEFWGVEDTDTQYF	TGTGCCAGCAGCCAAGAGTTCTGGGGAGTCGAGGACACAGATACGCAGTATTTT
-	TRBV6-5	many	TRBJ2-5	CASSDFQETQYF	TGTGCCAGCAGTGACTTCCAAGAGACCCAGTACTTC
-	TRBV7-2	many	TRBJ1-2	CASSSQPGSGYTF	TGTGCCAGCAGCTCACAGCCGGGTAGCGGCTACACCTTC
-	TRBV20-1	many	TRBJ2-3	CSARDLQKQGGTDTQYF	TGCAGTGCTAGAGATCTTCAAAAACAGGGTGGCACAGATACGCAGTATTTT
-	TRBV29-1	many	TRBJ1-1	CSVGYRAQIVTEAFF	TGCAGCGTTGGTTACAGGGCTCAGATAGTGACTGAAGCTTTCTTT
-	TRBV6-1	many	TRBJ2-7	CATSGAYEQYF	TGTGCCACCTCGGGCGCCTACGAGCAGTACTTC
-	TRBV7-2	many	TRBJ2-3	CASSLPTADTQYF	TGTGCCAGCAGCCTCCCGACCGCAGATACGCAGTATTTT
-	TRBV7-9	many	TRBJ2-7	CASSRSSGGWDEQYF	TGTGCCAGCAGTCGAAGTAGCGGAGGTTGGGACGAGCAGTACTTC
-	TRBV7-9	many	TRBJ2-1	CASSLIQGRNEQFF	TGTGCCAGCAGCTTGATACAGGGAAGGAATGAGCAGTTCTTC
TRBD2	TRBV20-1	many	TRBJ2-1	CSARASHGGAEFF	TGCAGTGCTAGAGCCTCACACGGGGGGGCAGAGTTCTTC
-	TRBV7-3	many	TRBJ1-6	CASSSSTNSPLHF	TGTGCCAGCAGCTCCTCGACTAATTCACCCCTCCACTTT
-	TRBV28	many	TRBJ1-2	CASSPGSPKQGSTF	TGTGCCAGCAGTCCAGGCTCGCCCAAACAGGGATCCACCTTC
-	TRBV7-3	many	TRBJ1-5	CASSPGAAGYSNQPQHF	TGTGCCAGCAGCCCCGGAGCAGCCGGTTATAGCAATCAGCCCCAGCATTTT
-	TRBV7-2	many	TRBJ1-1	CASTAFRGVGTEAFF	TGTGCCAGCACTGCCTTCCGGGGCGTCGGCACTGAAGCTTTCTTT
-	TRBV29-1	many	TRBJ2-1	CSVGNLAPGEQFF	TGCAGCGTTGGTAATCTGGCCCCTGGTGAGCAGTTCTTC
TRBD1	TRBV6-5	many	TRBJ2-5	CASSYFRDRGQETQYF	TGTGCCAGCAGTTACTTCCGGGACAGGGGGCAAGAGACCCAGTACTTC
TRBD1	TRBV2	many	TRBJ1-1	CASTPPSKGAGAEAFF	TGTGCCAGCACCCCCCCCAGTAAGGGGGCGGGCGCTGAAGCTTTCTTT
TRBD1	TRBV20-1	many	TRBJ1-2	CSTTGQYNSNYGYTF	TGCAGTACAACGGGACAGTATAATTCTAACTATGGCTACACCTTC
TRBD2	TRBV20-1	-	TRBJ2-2	CSAKTSGLNTGELFF	TGCAGTGCCAAAACTAGCGGACTAAACACCGGGGAGCTGTTTTTT
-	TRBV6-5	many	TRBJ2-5	CASSYSKGDVQETQYF	TGTGCCAGCAGTTACTCGAAGGGTGACGTTCAAGAGACCCAGTACTTC
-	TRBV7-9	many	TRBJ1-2	CASSLHTF	TGTGCCAGCAGCTTACACACCTTC
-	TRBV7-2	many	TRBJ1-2	CASRKLKNYGYTF	TGTGCCAGCAGAAAACTTAAGAACTATGGCTACACCTTC
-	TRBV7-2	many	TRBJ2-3	CASSREGRGDTQYF	TGTGCCAGCAGCCGCGAAGGACGGGGAGATACGCAGTATTTT
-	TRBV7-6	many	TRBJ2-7	CASSLEGSFYEQYF	TGTGCCAGCAGCTTAGAAGGCAGCTTCTACGAGCAGTACTTC
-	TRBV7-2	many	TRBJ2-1	CASSFLGVSKPKSGEQFF	TGTGCCAGCAGCTTCCTTGGGGTCTCCAAGCCTAAGTCGGGTGAGCAGTTCTTC
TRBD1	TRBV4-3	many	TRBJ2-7	CASSQQQGGEQYF	TGCGCCAGCAGCCAGCAACAGGGGGGCGAGCAGTACTTC
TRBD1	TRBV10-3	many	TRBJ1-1	CAIRRTGSNTEAFF	TGTGCCATCAGGAGGACAGGGTCGAACACTGAAGCTTTCTTT
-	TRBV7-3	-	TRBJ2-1	CASSPGIGIYNEQFF	TGTGCCAGCAGCCCAGGGATCGGAATATACAATGAGCAGTTCTTC
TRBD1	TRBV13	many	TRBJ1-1	CASSLDRGQPEAFF	TGTGCCAGCAGCTTAGACAGGGGGCAGCCTGAAGCTTTCTTT
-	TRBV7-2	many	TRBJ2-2	CATPGAGRNTGELFF	TGTGCCACCCCCGGGGCGGGGAGGAACACCGGGGAGCTGTTTTTT
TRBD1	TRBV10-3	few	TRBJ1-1	CAISGTTGARYNTEAFF	TGTGCCATCAGTGGAACTACAGGGGCTCGATACAACACTGAAGCTTTCTTT
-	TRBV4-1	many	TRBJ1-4	CASSQSPNEKLFF	TGCGCCAGCAGCCAATCCCCCAATGAAAAACTGTTTTTT
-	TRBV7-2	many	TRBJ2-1	CASSLYRRTTTYNEQFF	TGTGCCAGCAGCTTATACCGCCGGACTACAACCTACAATGAGCAGTTCTTC
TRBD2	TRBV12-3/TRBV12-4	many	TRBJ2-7	CASAGTSGAQPKAYEQYF	TGTGCCAGCGCGGGGACTAGCGGGGCCCAACCAAAGGCCTACGAGCAGTACTTC
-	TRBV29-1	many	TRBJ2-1	CSVVGPLLEQFF	TGCAGCGTTGTGGGACCGCTTTTGGAGCAGTTCTTC
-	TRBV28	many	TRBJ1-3	CASSYPSGNTIYF	TGTGCCAGCAGTTACCCCTCTGGAAACACCATATATTTT
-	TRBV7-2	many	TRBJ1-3	CASSRQTSGNTIYF	TGTGCCAGCAGCCGACAGACCTCTGGAAACACCATATATTTT
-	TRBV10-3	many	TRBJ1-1	CAISGTAGINTEAFF	TGTGCCATCAGTGGGACAGCGGGTATCAACACTGAAGCTTTCTTT
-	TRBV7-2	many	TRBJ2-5	CASSPSETQYF	TGTGCCAGCAGCCCGTCGGAGACCCAGTACTTC
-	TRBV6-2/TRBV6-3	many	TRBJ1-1	CASLFRVGNTEAFF	TGTGCCAGTCTATTCCGGGTTGGGAACACTGAAGCTTTCTTT
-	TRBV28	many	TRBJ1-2	CASSLDWADSNYGYTF	TGTGCCAGCAGTTTGGATTGGGCAGATAGTAACTATGGCTACACCTTC
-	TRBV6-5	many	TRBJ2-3	CASRDLSDTQYF	TGTGCCAGCAGGGACCTCTCAGATACGCAGTATTTT
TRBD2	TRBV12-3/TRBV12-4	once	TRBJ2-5	CASSPGIAGGSETQYF	TGTGCCAGCAGTCCAGGGATTGCGGGGGGGTCAGAGACCCAGTACTTC
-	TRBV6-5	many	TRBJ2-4	CATRVAKNIQYF	TGTGCCACCCGAGTAGCCAAAAACATTCAGTACTTC
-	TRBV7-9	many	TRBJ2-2	CASSIDSPGELFF	TGTGCCAGCAGTATCGACTCCCCCGGGGAGCTGTTTTTT
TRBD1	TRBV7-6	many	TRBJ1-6	CASTPGGSYNSPLHF	TGTGCCAGCACTCCAGGGGGTTCCTATAATTCACCCCTCCACTTT
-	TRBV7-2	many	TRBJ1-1	CASSLNRAAEAFF	TGTGCCAGCAGCTTAAACAGGGCAGCTGAAGCTTTCTTT
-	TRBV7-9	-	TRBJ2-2	CASSYRTTTNTGELFF	TGTGCCAGCAGCTATCGGACCACAACGAACACCGGGGAGCTGTTTTTT
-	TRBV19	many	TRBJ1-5	CASSIRSQVSGNQPQHF	TGTGCCAGTAGTATACGGTCCCAGGTCTCGGGCAATCAGCCCCAGCATTTT
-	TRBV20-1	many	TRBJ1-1	CSARGGRDTEAFF	TGCAGTGCTAGAGGGGGCAGGGACACTGAAGCTTTCTTT
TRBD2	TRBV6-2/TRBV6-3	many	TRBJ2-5	CASRSSGRQETQYF	TGTGCCAGCAGATCTAGCGGGAGACAAGAGACCCAGTACTTC
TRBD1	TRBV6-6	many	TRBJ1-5	CASRRSPGTGFGNQPQHF	TGTGCCAGCAGACGAAGTCCCGGGACAGGGTTCGGCAATCAGCCCCAGCATTTT
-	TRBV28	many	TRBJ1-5	CASSLRGGSNQPQHF	TGTGCCAGCAGTTTAAGAGGGGGTAGCAATCAGCCCCAGCATTTT